The 17 T cell receptor beta chains presented below share a single source sample, sequenced in a study of response to subunit inactivated influenza vaccine (dated by TCRdb to about 2018). Library creation used RT-PCR. The instrument given in TCRdb is Illumina HiSeq 2500. TCRdb passed the public sequencing reads through fastp at Q25 and MiXCR, retaining productive beta sequences. Under each unique CDR3 protein, matching rows form one entry showing the most common genes and DNA. The sample yields 200,000 to 300,000 distinct CDR3 sequences; approximately 12% were counted once. The top ten hold roughly 7.7% of the sample. Sequenced here: non-naive T cells sorted from PBMCs, sampled approximately 15 days before vaccination. Reading the label with the study, this specimen's cell subset or site is: memory T cell fraction. Receptors originate from a man aged 50-60 years who received an inactivated influenza vaccine. Donor details come from another sample of the same person, matched by shared clones.

This clonotype has ten or more counts. In DNA form, the CDR3 reads TGTGCCAGCAGCCAAGAAGGCGACAGCACAGATACGCAGTATTTT. Translating it yields CASSQEGDSTDTQYF. The chain carries TRBV4-2 and TRBJ2-3; D gene unclear. The CDR3 consists of 15 residues. Germline V lookup: CDR1 LGHNA, CDR2 YNFKEQ. The V end lost 0 bases, the J end lost 0 bases, and 7 bases lay between the germline ends.

The count of this clonotype is one. V is TRBV6-2 or TRBV6-3 and J is TRBJ2-2, with 7 bases that match TRBD2. The V segment lost 6 bases and the J segment 6 bases; nucleotides outside the gene matches: 7. Germline CDR1 and CDR2: MNHEY and SVGEGT. The CDR3 contains 14 residues. In nucleotides, the CDR3 is TGTGCCAGCAGGAGAGGCGGGAGCTCCGGGGAGCTGTTTTTT. It is translated as CASRRGGSSGELFF.

The V gene is TRBV4-3, the J gene TRBJ2-2; D is perhaps TRBD1 (5 bases). V was shortened by 4 bases and J by 0 bases, with 12 bases between the two germline ends. The CDR3 runs 16 residues. From germline, CDR1 is LGHNA and CDR2 YSLEER. The chain's CDR3 is CASSLMTDPNTGELFF. The CDR3 nucleotides are TGCGCCAGCAGCCTCATGACAGACCCGAACACCGGGGAGCTGTTTTTT.

This clonotype was picked up many times. This chain connects TRBV12-3 or TRBV12-4 to TRBJ2-1; 8 bases map to TRBD2. CDR3 size: 16 residues. With 7 bases clipped from V and 4 bases from J, the junction kept 12 bases outside the gene matches. The CDR3, as DNA: TGTGCCAGCAATTCACCCCTAGCGGGCAGATACAATGAGCAGTTCTTC. This translates into CASNSPLAGRYNEQFF.

This clonotype was observed at least ten times. This sequence joins TRBV10-3 and TRBJ1-2; tentatively, D is TRBD1 (5 bases). CDR3 length equals 13 residues. The V end lost 3 bases, the J end lost 2 bases, and 7 bases lay between the germline ends. Germline-derived CDR1 and CDR2 are ENHRY and SYGVKD. The CDR3, as DNA: TGTGCCATCAGTGAAGAGGGGAACTATGGCTACACCTTC. Protein product: CAISEEGNYGYTF.

This clonotype was seen many times. The genes are TRBV20-1 and TRBJ2-7, with 8 bases lining up with TRBD1. With 3 bases clipped from V and 6 bases from J, the junction kept 7 bases outside the gene matches. This CDR3 spans 13 amino acids. Germline V gene lookup returns CDR1 DFQATT and CDR2 SNEGSKA (reference sequence). The CDR3 sequence: CSASKQGVGEQYF. The CDR3 nucleotides are TGCAGTGCTAGCAAACAGGGGGTGGGCGAGCAGTACTTC.

The rearrangement links TRBV11-1 to TRBJ1-2; the D gene is possibly TRBD1 (5 bases). The CDR3 spans 14 residues. CDR1 is SGHAT, CDR2 FQDESV, per germline (reference sequence). The V end was cut by 3 bases, the J end by 5 bases, with 13 bases between. CDR3 in amino acids: CASSLGRQGYGYTF. Here the CDR3 DNA reads TGTGCCAGCAGCTTGGGGCGTCAAGGATATGGCTACACCTTC.

This clonotype was detected ten times or more. This chain uses TRBV12-3 or TRBV12-4 with TRBJ2-3, with D possibly TRBD2 on 5 matching bases. Trimming left V 7 bases short and J 8 bases short, with 19 bases between. The CDR3 has 14 residues. The CDR3 spells CASTPGSRTGTQYF. Written as DNA, the CDR3 is TGTGCCAGCACCCCGGGATCGCGGACGGGTACGCAGTATTTT.

The sample holds many counts of this clonotype. The chain is built from TRBV20-1 and TRBJ2-2; D might be TRBD1 (6 bases). The germline gives CDR1 DFQATT, CDR2 SNEGSKA (reference sequence). Trimming removed 0 bases from V and 7 bases from J, with 12 bases in between. This CDR3 region has 14 residues. The CDR3 spells CSARDYRADGELFF. The CDR3 DNA follows: TGCAGTGCTAGAGATTACAGGGCGGACGGGGAGCTGTTTTTT.

The CDR3 DNA follows: TGTGCCAGCAGTATGAGGACCGCTGGGTACACCATATATTTT. Translation: CASSMRTAGYTIYF. The chain links TRBV12-3 or TRBV12-4 to TRBJ1-3; D call uncertain. V was shortened by 5 bases and J by 8 bases, with 16 bases between the two germline ends. The CDR3 sequence is 14 residues long.

This clonotype was observed a few times. This chain links TRBV6-2 or TRBV6-3 with TRBJ2-1; D assignment may be TRBD1 or TRBD2 (5 bases each). Trimming left V 7 bases short and J 0 bases short, with 13 bases between. The CDR3 has 15 amino acids. Germline V lookup: CDR1 MNHEY, CDR2 SVGEGT. CDR3 region: CASTPRGPSYNEQFF. The DNA for the CDR3 is TGTGCCAGCACCCCTCGGGGACCCTCCTACAATGAGCAGTTCTTC.

This clonotype was picked up many times. J is TRBJ2-3 and V is TRBV7-2, with unresolved D. This CDR3 is 15 amino acids long. V lost 1 base, J lost 6 bases, and 14 bases lay in between. From germline, CDR1 is SGHTA and CDR2 FQGNSA. CDR3 DNA sequence: TGTGCCAGCAGCTTAGATCCCCCCCCTCGGGATACGCAGTATTTT. This sequence encodes CASSLDPPPRDTQYF.

This clonotype was counted only a few times. The chain uses TRBV30 and TRBJ2-5; D may be TRBD2 (6 bases). The CDR3 is 14 residues long. V was cut by 2 bases and J by 2 bases, with 12 bases left in between. Germline V gene lookup returns CDR1 GTSNPN and CDR2 SVGIG (reference sequence). The CDR3 DNA follows: TGTGCCTGGAGTCCACTAGCCATTCAAGAGACCCAGTACTTC. Translation: CAWSPLAIQETQYF.

The sample holds a few counts of this clonotype. CDR3 in amino acids: CSARVGQVFNQPQHF. CDR3 in DNA: TGCAGTGCTAGAGTAGGACAGGTGTTCAATCAGCCCCAGCATTTT. J is TRBJ1-5 and V is TRBV20-1, with 7 bases aligning to TRBD1. The CDR3 loop spans 15 amino acids. Germline assignment: CDR1 DFQATT and CDR2 SNEGSKA (reference sequence). Trimming cost V 1 base and J 3 bases; bases outside gene matches: 6.

This clonotype occurred many times. This rearrangement joins TRBV12-3 or TRBV12-4 to TRBJ1-1; no clear D gene. This CDR3 is built from 13 residues. The V gene lost 7 bases and the J gene lost 1 base, with 10 bases spanning the gap. The CDR3 is CASIKLGNTEAFF. The CDR3 bases are TGTGCCAGCATAAAGCTGGGGAACACTGAAGCTTTCTTT.

A single count supports this clonotype. This rearrangement joins TRBV18 to TRBJ1-2; TRBD1 matches 7 bases. Germline V gene lookup returns CDR1 KGHSH and CDR2 LQKENI. V trimming: 0 bases; J trimming: 4 bases; junction bases outside the gene matches: 5. The CDR3 has 15 amino acids. The CDR3 protein is CASSPPDRDSYGYTF. The CDR3 nucleotides read TGTGCCAGCTCACCACCCGACAGGGATTCCTATGGCTACACCTTC.

This clonotype was counted at least ten times. The CDR3 region has the DNA TGTGCCAGCAGTCGACTAGCGGGTGCCTACGAGCAGTACTTC. It encodes CASSRLAGAYEQYF. The rearrangement links TRBV6-2 or TRBV6-3 to TRBJ2-7, with 10 bases aligning to TRBD2. The ends lost 5 bases at V and 2 bases at J; junction bases unmatched: 3. The CDR3 runs to 14 residues. CDR1 MNHEY and CDR2 SVGEGT come from the germline V gene.